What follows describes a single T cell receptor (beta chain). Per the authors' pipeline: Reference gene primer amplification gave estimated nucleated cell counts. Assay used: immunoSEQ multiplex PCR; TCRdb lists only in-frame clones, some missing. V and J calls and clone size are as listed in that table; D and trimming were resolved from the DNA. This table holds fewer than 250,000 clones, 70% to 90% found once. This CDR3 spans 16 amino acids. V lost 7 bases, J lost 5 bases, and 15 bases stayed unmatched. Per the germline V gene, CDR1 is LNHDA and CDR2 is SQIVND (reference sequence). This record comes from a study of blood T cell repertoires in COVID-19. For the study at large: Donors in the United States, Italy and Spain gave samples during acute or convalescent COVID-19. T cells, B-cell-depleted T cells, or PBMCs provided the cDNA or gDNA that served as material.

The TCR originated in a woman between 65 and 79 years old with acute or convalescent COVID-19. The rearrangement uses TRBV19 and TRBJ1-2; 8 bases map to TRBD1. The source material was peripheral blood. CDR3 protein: CASNLLGTGGFYGYTF. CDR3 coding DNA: TGTGCCAGTAACCTACTCGGGACAGGAGGGTTTTATGGCTACACCTTC. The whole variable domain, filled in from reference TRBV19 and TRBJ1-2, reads DGGITQSPKYLFRKEGQNVTLSCEQNLNHDAMYWYRQDPGQGLRLIYYSQIVNDFQKGDIAEGYSVSREKKESFPLTVTSAQKNPTAFYLCASNLLGTGGFYGYTFGSGTRLTVV.